These 6 T cell receptor beta chains were all obtained from the same sample, sequenced in a study of cytomegalovirus exposure and HLA in healthy donors. PCR used 60 Vbeta primers and 13 Jbeta primers. Some clones are missing from TCRdb's copy, which holds only in-frame ones; the method was immunoSEQ multiplex PCR. The sample lists roughly 100,000 clones; 60% to 70% were seen once. The sample taken for sequencing was PBMCs. These receptors all come from a woman between 50 and 59 years old in good health and CMV-seronegative.

This clone has more than one count but fewer than ten. The V call is TRBV6-1, the J call TRBJ1-5, with D possibly being TRBD1 (6 bases). The CDR3 is 14 residues long. The V end lost 0 bases, the J end lost 8 bases, and 11 bases lay between the germline ends. Germline-derived CDR1 and CDR2 are MNHNS and SASEGT. CDR3 coding DNA: TGTGCCAGCAGTGAAGCGCAGGGGTTGAAGCCCCAGCATTTT. Its translation: CASSEAQGLKPQHF.

This rearrangement joins TRBV27 to TRBJ2-3, with 8 bases lining up with TRBD1. J was trimmed by 6 bases and V by 7 bases; bases with no gene match: 9. This CDR3 region has 14 residues. Germline V gives CDR1 MNHEY, CDR2 SMNVEV (reference sequence). This CDR3 is CASKRTGIFDTQYF. The CDR3, as DNA: TGTGCCAGCAAACGGACAGGGATTTTTGATACGCAGTATTTT.

The rearrangement links TRBV6-1 to TRBJ1-1, with 7 bases lining up with TRBD1. Germline lookup yields CDR1 MNHNS and CDR2 SASEGT. After removal of 8 bases from V and 1 base from J, the junction contained 4 bases not matched to a gene. The CDR3 contains 13 residues. CDR3 DNA sequence: TGTGCCAGCCCAGGACAGGCGAACACTGAAGCTTTCTTT. Its translation is CASPGQANTEAFF.

This rearrangement joins TRBV2 to TRBJ2-7; a possible D gene is TRBD2 (6 bases). This CDR3 has 15 residues. V dropped 3 bases and J dropped 4 bases, with 16 bases sitting between them. Per the germline V gene, CDR1 is SNHLY and CDR2 is FYNNEI. CDR3 nucleotide sequence: TGTGCCAGCAGTGAGGGGGGATCGGGATATTACGAGCAGTACTTC. It specifies CASSEGGSGYYEQYF.

The chain employs TRBV28 and TRBJ2-5; TRBD2 might be the D (6 bases). Germline CDR1 reads MDHEN; CDR2 reads SYDVKM. CDR3 length: 13 amino acids. The V end lost 8 bases, the J end lost 3 bases, and 13 bases lay between the germline ends. CDR3 protein: CASVGGDEETQYF. As DNA, the CDR3 is TGTGCCAGCGTGGGAGGCGATGAAGAGACCCAGTACTTC.

This chain uses TRBV5-8 with TRBJ1-2, with 7 bases fitting TRBD1. V lost 4 bases to trimming and J lost 4 bases; unmatched junction nucleotides: 13. The CDR3 extends over 16 amino acids. From germline, CDR1 is SGHTS and CDR2 YDEGEE. In nucleotides, the CDR3 is TGTGCCAGCAGCACATCGGACAGGAACATCCTCTATGGCTACACCTTC. It encodes CASSTSDRNILYGYTF.